The rows below give T cell receptor beta chains drawn from one sample of a study of cytomegalovirus exposure and HLA in healthy donors. Some clones are missing from TCRdb's copy, which holds only in-frame ones; the method was immunoSEQ multiplex PCR. The table records under 200,000 clones, approximately 86% of them present only once. Sequences were obtained from PBMCs. The source of these receptors is a young woman in good health and CMV-seronegative. Each CDR3 is given with its conserved first and last residue. Fields, in order: clone size, V gene, J gene, D gene, CDR3 protein, CDR3 DNA. D genes are given only for firm matches. A clone size is listed for some rows: how often the clone was seen (once, few, many), or a class if it is expanded.

abundance: few
v_gene: TRBV6-5
j_gene: TRBJ2-7
d_gene: NA
CDR3aa: CASSTRDTLYEQYF
CDR3nt: TGTGCCAGCAGTACCCGGGACACTCTCTACGAGCAGTACTTC

abundance: NA
v_gene: TRBV7-3
j_gene: TRBJ1-1
d_gene: TRBD1
CDR3aa: CASSESTGQNTEAFF
CDR3nt: TGTGCCAGCAGCGAGTCGACAGGGCAAAACACTGAAGCTTTCTTT

abundance: NA
v_gene: TRBV27
j_gene: TRBJ1-5
d_gene: NA
CDR3aa: CASSYYGGQPQHF
CDR3nt: TGTGCCAGCAGTTATTACGGCGGTCAGCCCCAGCATTTT

abundance: NA
v_gene: TRBV6-6
j_gene: TRBJ2-1
d_gene: TRBD1
CDR3aa: CASSYVGQGAGEQFF
CDR3nt: TGTGCCAGCAGTTACGTAGGACAGGGGGCGGGTGAGCAGTTCTTC

abundance: NA
v_gene: TRBV12-5
j_gene: TRBJ1-1
d_gene: TRBD1
CDR3aa: CASGLVRGQGRGNTEAFF
CDR3nt: TGTGCTAGTGGTTTGGTACGCGGACAGGGGAGGGGGAACACTGAAGCTTTCTTT

abundance: NA
v_gene: TRBV7-2
j_gene: TRBJ2-7
d_gene: NA
CDR3aa: CASSAGAGRTYEQYF
CDR3nt: TGTGCCAGCAGCGCTGGGGCGGGGCGAACCTACGAGCAGTACTTC

abundance: NA
v_gene: TRBV5-8
j_gene: TRBJ2-5
d_gene: NA
CDR3aa: CASSFVLQETQYF
CDR3nt: TGTGCCAGCAGCTTCGTACTACAAGAGACCCAGTACTTC

abundance: NA
v_gene: TRBV13
j_gene: TRBJ2-5
d_gene: TRBD2
CDR3aa: CASSLRLAGVGETQYF
CDR3nt: TGTGCCAGCAGCCTTCGACTAGCGGGAGTAGGAGAGACCCAGTACTTC

abundance: NA
v_gene: TRBV20-1
j_gene: TRBJ2-7
d_gene: NA
CDR3aa: CSARAPLEQYF
CDR3nt: TGCAGTGCTAGAGCCCCCCTCGAGCAGTACTTC

abundance: NA
v_gene: TRBV5-1
j_gene: TRBJ2-1
d_gene: TRBD1
CDR3aa: CASSLGGTGVGEQFF
CDR3nt: TGCGCCAGCAGCTTGGGCGGGACAGGGGTGGGTGAGCAGTTCTTC

abundance: NA
v_gene: TRBV30
j_gene: TRBJ2-1
d_gene: TRBD2
CDR3aa: CAWSPTSGGYNEQFF
CDR3nt: TGTGCCTGGAGTCCCACTAGCGGGGGGTACAATGAGCAGTTCTTC

abundance: NA
v_gene: TRBV28
j_gene: TRBJ2-4
d_gene: NA
CDR3aa: CASSLREWAKNIQYF
CDR3nt: TGTGCCAGCAGTTTACGGGAGTGGGCCAAAAACATTCAGTACTTC

abundance: NA
v_gene: TRBV6-1
j_gene: TRBJ1-5
d_gene: NA
CDR3aa: CASSVRHLYQPQHF
CDR3nt: TGTGCCAGCAGTGTCCGACATCTCTATCAGCCCCAGCATTTT

abundance: NA
v_gene: TRBV5-6
j_gene: TRBJ2-5
d_gene: NA
CDR3aa: CASSFSGETQYF
CDR3nt: TGTGCCAGCAGCTTCTCAGGAGAGACCCAGTACTTC

abundance: NA
v_gene: TRBV30
j_gene: TRBJ2-2
d_gene: NA
CDR3aa: CAWAPGGTTTGELFF
CDR3nt: TGTGCCTGGGCACCTGGGGGGACGACTACCGGGGAGCTGTTTTTT

abundance: NA
v_gene: TRBV12-2
j_gene: TRBJ1-1
d_gene: NA
CDR3aa: CASRLKPRAHTEAFF
CDR3nt: TGTGCAAGTCGCCTAAAACCCAGGGCCCACACTGAAGCTTTCTTT

abundance: NA
v_gene: TRBV6-1
j_gene: TRBJ2-1
d_gene: TRBD1
CDR3aa: CASTPGQTHEQFF
CDR3nt: TGTGCCAGCACCCCGGGACAGACACATGAGCAGTTCTTC

abundance: NA
v_gene: TRBV9
j_gene: TRBJ2-5
d_gene: NA
CDR3aa: CASSVSTSLPETQYF
CDR3nt: TGTGCCAGCAGCGTATCTACTAGCCTACCAGAGACCCAGTACTTC

abundance: few
v_gene: TRBV19
j_gene: TRBJ2-7
d_gene: TRBD1
CDR3aa: CASSMDRGREQYF
CDR3nt: TGTGCCAGTAGTATGGACAGGGGGCGTGAGCAGTACTTC

abundance: NA
v_gene: TRBV2
j_gene: TRBJ2-7
d_gene: TRBD2
CDR3aa: CASRRLAEPKNEQYF
CDR3nt: TGTGCCAGCAGGAGACTAGCGGAGCCTAAAAACGAGCAGTACTTC

abundance: NA
v_gene: TRBV5-5
j_gene: TRBJ1-1
d_gene: TRBD1
CDR3aa: CASSLSQGGGTEAFF
CDR3nt: TGTGCCAGCAGCTTATCACAGGGGGGTGGGACTGAAGCTTTCTTT

abundance: NA
v_gene: TRBV19
j_gene: TRBJ1-3
d_gene: NA
CDR3aa: CASSISSRQTGNTIYF
CDR3nt: TGTGCCAGTAGTATTTCCTCTCGACAGACTGGAAACACCATATATTTT

abundance: NA
v_gene: TRBV7-2
j_gene: TRBJ1-2
d_gene: NA
CDR3aa: CASSLTGTYGYTF
CDR3nt: TGTGCCAGCAGCTTGACAGGAACCTATGGCTACACCTTC

abundance: NA
v_gene: TRBV5-1
j_gene: TRBJ1-2
d_gene: TRBD1
CDR3aa: CASSLTGTGTSGYTF
CDR3nt: TGCGCCAGCAGCTTAACCGGGACAGGGACCTCCGGCTACACCTTC

abundance: once
v_gene: TRBV5-1
j_gene: TRBJ2-5
d_gene: NA
CDR3aa: CASSFPDQETQYF
CDR3nt: TGCGCCAGCAGCTTCCCCGACCAAGAGACCCAGTACTTC

abundance: NA
v_gene: TRBV14
j_gene: TRBJ2-6
d_gene: TRBD1
CDR3aa: CASSQVGQGAPGANVLTF
CDR3nt: TGTGCCAGCAGCCAAGTGGGACAGGGGGCGCCGGGGGCCAACGTCCTGACTTTC

abundance: NA
v_gene: TRBV9
j_gene: TRBJ2-2
d_gene: NA
CDR3aa: CASSVSGSNTGELFF
CDR3nt: TGTGCCAGCAGCGTATCAGGTTCGAACACCGGGGAGCTGTTTTTT

abundance: NA
v_gene: TRBV29-1
j_gene: TRBJ1-2
d_gene: TRBD1
CDR3aa: CSVGAPGQVLGYTF
CDR3nt: TGCAGCGTTGGGGCCCCGGGACAGGTCCTTGGCTACACCTTC

abundance: once
v_gene: TRBV28
j_gene: TRBJ1-5
d_gene: NA
CDR3aa: CASSLLSGDVNQPQHF
CDR3nt: TGTGCCAGCAGCCTTCTCTCCGGGGATGTCAATCAGCCCCAGCATTTT

abundance: NA
v_gene: TRBV28
j_gene: TRBJ1-5
d_gene: NA
CDR3aa: CASSLVGRNQPQHF
CDR3nt: TGTGCCAGCAGTTTAGTGGGGCGCAATCAGCCCCAGCATTTT

abundance: NA
v_gene: TRBV4-2
j_gene: TRBJ2-3
d_gene: NA
CDR3aa: CASSPTGGRRTDTQYF
CDR3nt: TGTGCCAGCAGCCCCACCGGGGGTCGCCGCACAGATACGCAGTATTTT

abundance: NA
v_gene: TRBV27
j_gene: TRBJ2-2
d_gene: NA
CDR3aa: CASSPWGAGELFF
CDR3nt: TGTGCCAGCAGTCCCTGGGGGGCCGGGGAGCTGTTTTTT

abundance: NA
v_gene: TRBV9
j_gene: TRBJ2-5
d_gene: NA
CDR3aa: CASSGNSQETQYF
CDR3nt: TGTGCCAGCAGCGGTAACAGCCAAGAGACCCAGTACTTC